This is a list of T cell receptor beta chains from one sample in a study of T cell changes during pregnancy in multiple sclerosis. This table comes from immunoSEQ multiplex PCR, and its TCRdb copy is limited to in-frame clones, with some not included. The sample records over 60,000 clones, roughly 96% being singletons. The sequencing here drew on CD8+ T cells from peripheral blood mononuclear cells, taken after pregnancy. Source of these receptors: a female donor with multiple sclerosis, enrolled in a pregnancy study. CDR3s include the opening cysteine and the closing phenylalanine or tryptophan. A D gene is named only where the DNA matches it firmly. Clone size is not always given. Where it is, it says once, few, many or a class for expanded clones.

size: NA; J: TRBJ2-7; D: NA; V: TRBV13; CDR3: CASSNQVSYEQYF; DNA: TGTGCCAGCAGCAACCAGGTCTCCTACGAGCAGTACTTC
size: NA; J: TRBJ1-5; D: TRBD1; V: TRBV13; CDR3: CASSQGQGGQPQHF; DNA: TGTGCCAGCAGCCAAGGACAGGGGGGTCAGCCCCAGCATTTT
size: NA; J: TRBJ1-2; D: TRBD1; V: TRBV13; CDR3: CASSTLRTGGGYTF; DNA: TGTGCCAGCAGCACCTTACGGACAGGGGGAGGCTACACCTTC
size: NA; J: TRBJ1-2; D: NA; V: TRBV28; CDR3: CASSPGGAYGYTF; DNA: TGTGCCAGCAGCCCTGGCGGGGCTTATGGCTACACCTTC
size: NA; J: TRBJ2-5; D: TRBD2; V: TRBV23-1; CDR3: CASTPRGGPDQETQYF; DNA: TGCGCCAGCACCCCTCGGGGAGGGCCGGACCAAGAGACCCAGTACTTC
size: NA; J: TRBJ2-7; D: TRBD1; V: TRBV4-1; CDR3: CASSQAGTGSYEQYF; DNA: TGCGCCAGCAGCCAAGCAGGGACAGGGTCCTACGAGCAGTACTTC
size: NA; J: TRBJ2-1; D: TRBD2; V: TRBV4-1; CDR3: CASSQVAGGYNEQFF; DNA: TGCGCCAGCAGCCAAGTGGCGGGAGGGTACAATGAGCAGTTCTTC
size: NA; J: TRBJ2-7; D: TRBD2; V: TRBV5-6; CDR3: CASSLRLAGATEQYF; DNA: TGTGCCAGCAGCTTGAGGCTAGCGGGAGCCACCGAGCAGTACTTC
size: NA; J: TRBJ1-1; D: TRBD1; V: TRBV7-9; CDR3: CAGGQGVNTEAFF; DNA: TGTGCCGGAGGACAGGGGGTGAACACTGAAGCTTTCTTT
size: NA; J: TRBJ2-1; D: TRBD2; V: TRBV10-3; CDR3: CAISTSGRTSYNEQFF; DNA: TGTGCCATCAGTACGAGCGGGAGAACATCATACAATGAGCAGTTCTTC
size: NA; J: TRBJ1-5; D: TRBD1; V: TRBV19; CDR3: CASSIQSGGASNQPQHF; DNA: TGTGCCAGTAGTATTCAATCAGGGGGCGCGAGCAATCAGCCCCAGCATTTT
size: once; J: TRBJ2-3; D: NA; V: TRBV5-8; CDR3: CASSFTGSTDTQYF; DNA: TGTGCCAGCAGCTTCACAGGGAGCACAGATACGCAGTATTTT
size: NA; J: TRBJ2-2; D: NA; V: TRBV2; CDR3: CASSWRKGETGELFF; DNA: TGTGCCAGCAGTTGGCGGAAAGGAGAGACCGGGGAGCTGTTTTTT
size: NA; J: TRBJ2-3; D: NA; V: TRBV7-9; CDR3: CASSRGTDTQYF; DNA: TGTGCCAGCAGTAGAGGAACAGATACGCAGTATTTT
size: NA; J: TRBJ2-7; D: NA; V: TRBV21-1; CDR3: CASSTNRGAISYEQYF; DNA: TGTGCCAGCAGCACAAACAGGGGTGCTATTTCCTACGAGCAGTACTTC
size: NA; J: TRBJ2-1; D: NA; V: TRBV6-5; CDR3: CASSYSGGRTYNEQFF; DNA: TGTGCCAGCAGTTACTCTGGCGGGCGAACCTACAATGAGCAGTTCTTC
size: many; J: TRBJ2-7; D: NA; V: TRBV27; CDR3: CASMSITDYRYEQYF; DNA: TGTGCCAGCATGTCAATCACAGATTATCGCTACGAGCAGTACTTC
size: NA; J: TRBJ2-3; D: NA; V: TRBV10-3; CDR3: CAINPTASTDTQYF; DNA: TGTGCCATCAACCCGACTGCAAGCACAGATACGCAGTATTTT
size: once; J: TRBJ1-5; D: NA; V: TRBV2; CDR3: CASSPQHF; DNA: TGTGCCAGCAGTCCACAGCATTTT
size: NA; J: TRBJ2-1; D: NA; V: TRBV25-1; CDR3: CASSGKDLAQFF; DNA: TGTGCCAGCAGTGGGAAGGACTTGGCGCAGTTCTTC
size: NA; J: TRBJ2-7; D: TRBD2; V: TRBV19; CDR3: CASSGSGGFEQYF; DNA: TGTGCCAGTAGCGGTAGCGGGGGCTTCGAGCAGTACTTC
size: NA; J: TRBJ1-2; D: TRBD1; V: TRBV5-5; CDR3: CASSVGQGGGYTF; DNA: TGTGCCAGCAGCGTCGGACAGGGCGGTGGCTACACCTTC
size: NA; J: TRBJ2-1; D: NA; V: TRBV4-2; CDR3: CASSQVLNNEQFF; DNA: TGTGCCAGCAGCCAAGTCCTTAACAATGAGCAGTTCTTC
size: few; J: TRBJ2-7; D: NA; V: TRBV10-3; CDR3: CAISDGHPISYEQYF; DNA: TGTGCCATCAGTGACGGACACCCGATCTCCTACGAGCAGTACTTC
size: NA; J: TRBJ2-7; D: NA; V: TRBV2; CDR3: CASSGTLLAYEQYF; DNA: TGTGCCAGCAGTGGGACTTTATTGGCCTACGAGCAGTACTTC
size: NA; J: TRBJ2-7; D: NA; V: TRBV10-1; CDR3: CASSDLYEQYF; DNA: TGCGCCAGCAGTGACCTCTACGAGCAGTACTTC
size: NA; J: TRBJ2-1; D: TRBD2; V: TRBV5-4; CDR3: CASSGTSGRNSNEQFF; DNA: TGTGCCAGCAGCGGGACTAGCGGGAGGAATTCCAATGAGCAGTTCTTC
size: few; J: TRBJ2-4; D: NA; V: TRBV29-1; CDR3: CPSRTVAKNIQYF; DNA: TGCCCTAGCCGTACAGTAGCCAAAAACATTCAGTACTTC